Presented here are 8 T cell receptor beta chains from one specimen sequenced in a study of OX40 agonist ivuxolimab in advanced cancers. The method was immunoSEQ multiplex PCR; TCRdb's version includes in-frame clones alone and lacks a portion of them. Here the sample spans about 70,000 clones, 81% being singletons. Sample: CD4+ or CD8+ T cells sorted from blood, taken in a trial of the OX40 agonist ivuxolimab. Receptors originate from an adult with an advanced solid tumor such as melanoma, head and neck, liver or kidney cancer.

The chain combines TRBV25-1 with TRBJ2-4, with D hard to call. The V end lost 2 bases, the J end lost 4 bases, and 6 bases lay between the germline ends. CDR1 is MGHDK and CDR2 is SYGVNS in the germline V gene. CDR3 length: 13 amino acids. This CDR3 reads CASSEHSKNIQYF. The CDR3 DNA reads TGTGCCAGCAGTGAACATAGTAAAAACATTCAGTACTTC. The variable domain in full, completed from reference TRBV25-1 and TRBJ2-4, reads EADIYQTPRYLVIGTGKKITLECSQTMGHDKMYWYQQDPGMELHLIHYSYGVNSTEKGDLSSESTVSRIRTEHFPLTLESARPSHTSQYLCASSEHSKNIQYFGAGTRLSVL.

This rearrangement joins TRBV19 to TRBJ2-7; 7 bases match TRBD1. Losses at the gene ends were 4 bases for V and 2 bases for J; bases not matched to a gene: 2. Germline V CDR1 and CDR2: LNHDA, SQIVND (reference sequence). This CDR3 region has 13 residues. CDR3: CASSKTGTYEQYF. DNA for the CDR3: TGTGCCAGTAGTAAGACAGGGACCTACGAGCAGTACTTC.

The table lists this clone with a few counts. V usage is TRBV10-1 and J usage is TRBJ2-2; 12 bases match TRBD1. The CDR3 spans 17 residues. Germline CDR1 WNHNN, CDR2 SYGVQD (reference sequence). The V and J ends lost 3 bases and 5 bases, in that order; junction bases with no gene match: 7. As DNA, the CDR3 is TGCGCCAGCAGTGACCCGGGACAGGGGGCAGGGACCGGGGAGCTGTTTTTT. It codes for CASSDPGQGAGTGELFF.

The chain's CDR3 is CASSLGDRGAETQYF. The DNA for the CDR3 is TGTGCCAGCAGCTTAGGGGACAGGGGAGCGGAGACCCAGTACTTC. The rearrangement joins TRBV7-9 to TRBJ2-5; 10 bases map to TRBD1. The CDR3 has 15 residues. V was clipped by 1 base and J by 5 bases; unmatched bases: 4. The germline V gene encodes CDR1 SEHNR and CDR2 FQNEAQ (reference sequence).

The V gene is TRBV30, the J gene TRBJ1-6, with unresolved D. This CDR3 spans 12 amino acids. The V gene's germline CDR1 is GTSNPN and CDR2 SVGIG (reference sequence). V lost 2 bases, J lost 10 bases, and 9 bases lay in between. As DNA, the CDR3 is TGTGCCTGGAGTTATCTTCAATCACCCCTCCACTTT. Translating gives CAWSYLQSPLHF.

The CDR3 sequence: CASSEFFGSYEQYF. For the CDR3, the DNA is TGTGCCAGCAGTGAATTTTTCGGTTCCTACGAGCAGTACTTC. V usage is TRBV6-1 and J usage is TRBJ2-7, with no clear D. V was trimmed by 2 bases and J by 1 base, leaving 9 bases between them. This CDR3 region has 14 residues. The V gene's germline CDR1 is MNHNS and CDR2 SASEGT.

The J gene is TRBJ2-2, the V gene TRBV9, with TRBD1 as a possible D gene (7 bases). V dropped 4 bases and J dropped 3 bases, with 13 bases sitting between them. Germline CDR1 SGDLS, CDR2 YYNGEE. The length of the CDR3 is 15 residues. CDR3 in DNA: TGTGCCAGCAGCCCCCGGAGGGGGCACACCGGGGAGCTGTTTTTT. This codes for CASSPRRGHTGELFF.

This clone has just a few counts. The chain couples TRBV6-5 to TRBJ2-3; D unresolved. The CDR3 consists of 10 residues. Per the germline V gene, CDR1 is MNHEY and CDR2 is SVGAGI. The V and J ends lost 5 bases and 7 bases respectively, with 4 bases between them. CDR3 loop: CASSLNTQYF. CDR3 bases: TGTGCCAGCAGTCTTAATACGCAGTATTTT.